The 16 T cell receptor beta chains listed next were all sequenced from one sample in a study of blood T cell repertoires in COVID-19. Some clones are missing from TCRdb's copy, which holds only in-frame ones; the method was immunoSEQ multiplex PCR. The table has a few hundred thousand clones, about 88% seen once; the top ten hold under 2.5%. The sample taken for sequencing was peripheral blood. The receptors stem from a man aged 30 to 45 with active or convalescent COVID-19.

The chain combines TRBV30 with TRBJ2-6; no firm D call. CDR1 and CDR2 (germline): GTSNPN, SVGIG (reference sequence). The V end lost 8 bases, the J end lost 0 bases, and 8 bases lay between the germline ends. This CDR3 is built from 13 residues. Here the CDR3 DNA reads TGTGCCCACACACACTCTGGGGCCAACGTCCTGACTTTC. It translates to CAHTHSGANVLTF.

This chain connects TRBV21-1 to TRBJ1-1. TRBV21-1 is a pseudogene segment. CDR3 length: 18 residues. CDR3 residues: CASSTPQAGGATSTEAFF. As DNA, the CDR3 is TGTGCCAGCAGCACCCCCCAGGCTGGAGGAGCTACTTCCACTGAAGCTTTCTTT.

The chain couples TRBV15 to TRBJ2-7; tentatively, D is TRBD2 (6 bases). In germline, CDR1 is LNHNV, CDR2 YYDKDF (reference sequence). V dropped 0 bases and J dropped 4 bases, with 10 bases sitting between them. This CDR3 is 14 amino acids long. The CDR3, as DNA: TGTGCCACCAGCAGAGATCCGGAGGGTTACGAGCAGTACTTC. Translated, it gives CATSRDPEGYEQYF.

This clone was counted a few times. V is TRBV21-1 and J is TRBJ1-2; the table assigns TRBD1, which was not confirmed against the DNA. TRBV21-1 counts as a pseudogene. This CDR3 is 17 amino acids long. DNA of the CDR3: TGTGCCAGCAGCAAGGGACAGGGTGGATTTTATGACTATGGCTACACCTTC. It yields the protein CASSKGQGGFYDYGYTF.

The chain recombines TRBV10-3 with TRBJ2-5; possibly TRBD1 for D (6 bases). The germline V gene encodes CDR1 ENHRY and CDR2 SYGVKD. V lost 4 bases, J lost 7 bases, and 19 bases lay in between. The CDR3 is 15 amino acids. The CDR3: CAISATTTRGGTQYF. The CDR3 DNA reads as TGTGCCATCAGTGCAACGACTACTAGAGGGGGGACCCAGTACTTC.

The rearrangement joins TRBV7-9 to TRBJ2-7; 8 bases line up with TRBD1. CDR1 is SEHNR and CDR2 is FQNEAQ in the germline V gene (reference sequence). V dropped 4 bases and J dropped 4; count of bases not matched to a gene: 6. CDR3 length equals 14 residues. The CDR3 spells CASSSRTGTYEQYF. CDR3 DNA: TGTGCCAGCAGCTCTAGGACAGGGACGTACGAGCAGTACTTC. The variable domain in full, completed from reference TRBV7-9 and TRBJ2-7, reads DTGVSQNPRHKITKRGQNVTFRCDPISEHNRLYWYRQTLGQGPEFLTYFQNEAQLEKSRLLSDRFSAERPKGSFSTLEIQRTEQGDSAMYLCASSSRTGTYEQYFGPGTRLTVT.

The rearrangement joins TRBV30 to TRBJ1-1; D ambiguous. The CDR3 sequence is 12 residues long. Per the germline V gene, CDR1 is GTSNPN and CDR2 is SVGIG (reference sequence). The V gene lost 2 bases and the J gene lost 10 bases, with 14 bases spanning the gap. The CDR3 loop is CAWSSRVEVAFF. The CDR3 DNA reads TGTGCCTGGAGTTCCCGTGTCGAGGTAGCTTTCTTT.

This chain connects TRBV9 to TRBJ2-1; 11 bases are a match to TRBD2. Trimming took 3 bases from V and 7 from J; bases not matched to a gene: 9. Germline V CDR1 and CDR2: SGDLS, YYNGEE. The CDR3 is 16 residues long. The CDR3 nucleotides read TGTGCCAGCAGCGCCCCGACTAGCGGGGTGGGAAATGAGCAGTTCTTC. This sequence encodes CASSAPTSGVGNEQFF.

This clone has just one count. CDR3 nucleotides: TGTGCCAGCAGTTCCCCCCCTACAGATACGCAGTATTTT. Translation: CASSSPPTDTQYF. This chain joins TRBV27 and TRBJ2-3, with unresolved D. This CDR3 has 13 amino acids. Germline-derived CDR1 and CDR2 are MNHEY and SMNVEV (reference sequence). Trimming took 4 bases from V and 3 from J, leaving 8 bases between them.

V usage is TRBV7-2 and J usage is TRBJ1-2; 8 bases line up with TRBD1. J gave up 6 bases and V 1 base, and 7 bases lay outside the gene matches. The V gene's germline CDR1 is SGHTA and CDR2 FQGNSA. There are 15 residues in the CDR3. The CDR3 region is CASSLESRGPDGYTF. The CDR3 DNA follows: TGTGCCAGCAGCTTAGAAAGCAGGGGGCCGGATGGCTACACCTTC.

The chain uses TRBV19 and TRBJ1-1; 7 bases are shared with TRBD1. This CDR3 is built from 15 residues. Trimming at V came to 3 bases and at J to 4 bases, leaving 8 bases not matched to a gene. Germline V gene data show CDR1 as LNHDA and CDR2 as SQIVND (reference sequence). CDR3 region: CASSMFSQGVTEAFF. CDR3 nucleotide sequence: TGTGCCAGTAGTATGTTCAGCCAGGGGGTCACTGAAGCTTTCTTT. Looking up the rest from reference TRBV19 and TRBJ1-1 gives the full variable domain: DGGITQSPKYLFRKEGQNVTLSCEQNLNHDAMYWYRQDPGQGLRLIYYSQIVNDFQKGDIAEGYSVSREKKESFPLTVTSAQKNPTAFYLCASSMFSQGVTEAFFGQGTRLTVV.

This clone was counted between two and nine times. This sequence joins TRBV4-1 and TRBJ2-1, with TRBD1 matching 8 bases. This CDR3 has 15 amino acids. Germline assignment: CDR1 MGHRA and CDR2 YSYEKL. J gave up 8 bases and V 2 bases, and 8 bases lay outside the gene matches. The DNA of the CDR3 is TGCGCCAGCAGCCAAAGATGGGGACAGGTTCATGAGCAGTTCTTC. Translated, it gives CASSQRWGQVHEQFF.

This clone was counted between two and nine times. This sequence joins TRBV3-1 (or the pseudogene TRBV3-2) and TRBJ1-1; unclear D gene. Trimming took 2 bases from V and 6 from J, leaving 13 bases between them. Germline CDR1 reads LGHDT; CDR2 reads YNNKEL (reference sequence). The CDR3 contains 14 residues. The CDR3: CASSQNIGVAEAFF. CDR3 sequence (DNA): TGTGCCAGCAGCCAAAACATCGGGGTCGCTGAAGCTTTCTTT.

This chain joins TRBV10-3 and TRBJ1-2, with a weak D call TRBD1 (5 bases). This CDR3 region has 14 residues. Germline V lookup: CDR1 ENHRY, CDR2 SYGVKD. Trimming left V 10 bases short and J 0 bases short, with 15 bases between. The CDR3 DNA follows: TGTGCCACCCGGAGGGGCGTAACTAACTATGGCTACACCTTC. Protein: CATRRGVTNYGYTF.

V is TRBV6-5 and J is TRBJ2-7, with TRBD2 matching 10 bases. This CDR3 is built from 15 residues. The germline gives CDR1 MNHEY, CDR2 SVGAGI. The ends lost 6 bases at V and 3 bases at J; junction bases unmatched: 8. This chain's CDR3 is CASRGMTSGHYEQYF. The DNA for the CDR3 is TGTGCCAGCAGAGGAATGACTAGCGGGCACTACGAGCAGTACTTC.

This clone turned up a few times. The chain links TRBV10-3 to TRBJ2-1; D is perhaps TRBD1 (6 bases). Per germline, CDR1 ENHRY and CDR2 SYGVKD. V lost 6 bases, J lost 3 bases, and 21 bases lay in between. This CDR3 contains 17 residues. The CDR3 spells CAISDGQPGTHYNEQFF. For the CDR3, the DNA is TGTGCCATCAGCGACGGACAACCCGGGACACACTACAATGAGCAGTTCTTC.